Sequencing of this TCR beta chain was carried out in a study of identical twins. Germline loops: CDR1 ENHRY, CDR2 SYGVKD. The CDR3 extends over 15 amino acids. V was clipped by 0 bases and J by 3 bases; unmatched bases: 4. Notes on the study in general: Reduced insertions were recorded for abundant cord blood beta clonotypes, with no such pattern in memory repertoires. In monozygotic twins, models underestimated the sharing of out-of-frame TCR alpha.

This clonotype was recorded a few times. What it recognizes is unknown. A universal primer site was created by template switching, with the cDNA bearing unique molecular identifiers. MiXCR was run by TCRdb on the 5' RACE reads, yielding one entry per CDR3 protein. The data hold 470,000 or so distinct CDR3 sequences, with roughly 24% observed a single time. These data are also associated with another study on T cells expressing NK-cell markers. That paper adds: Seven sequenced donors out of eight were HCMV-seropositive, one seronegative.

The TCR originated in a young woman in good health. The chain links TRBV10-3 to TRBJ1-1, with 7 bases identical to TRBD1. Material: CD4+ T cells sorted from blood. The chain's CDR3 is CAISESLQGYTEAFF. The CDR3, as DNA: TGTGCCATCAGTGAGTCGCTACAGGGGTACACTGAAGCTTTCTTT.